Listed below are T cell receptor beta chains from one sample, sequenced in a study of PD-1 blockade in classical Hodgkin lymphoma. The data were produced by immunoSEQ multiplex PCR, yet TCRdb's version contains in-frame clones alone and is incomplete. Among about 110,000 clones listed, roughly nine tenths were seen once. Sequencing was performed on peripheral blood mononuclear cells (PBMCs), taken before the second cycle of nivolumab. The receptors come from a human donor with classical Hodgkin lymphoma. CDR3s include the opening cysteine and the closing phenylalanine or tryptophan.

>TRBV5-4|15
CASSGDGTGYNEQFF
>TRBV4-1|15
CASSQEAARSYEQYF
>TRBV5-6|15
CASSLGRDSNQPQHF
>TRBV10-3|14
CAISDPSGTGEQYF
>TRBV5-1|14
CASSLGHQAYEQYF
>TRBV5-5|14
CASSLVASYNEQFF
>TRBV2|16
CASSEEALRSSYEQYF
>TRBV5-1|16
CASSPVGGRADNEQFF
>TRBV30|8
CVADTQYF
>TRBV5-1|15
CASSFRDRHTDTQYF
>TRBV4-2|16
CASSQDSEGGVIGYTF
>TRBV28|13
CASSESLAGPQHF
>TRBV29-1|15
CSVGSLAVLNYGYTF
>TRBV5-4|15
CASSYDAGENTEAFF
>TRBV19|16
CASSIDFKGFGEKLFF
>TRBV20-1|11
CSASQGTGNFF
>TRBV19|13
CASSIRPGAGAFF
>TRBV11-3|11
CASSFFDTQYF
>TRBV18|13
CASSPSPTYEQYF
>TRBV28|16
CASSLHGQGVNTEAFF
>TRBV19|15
CASIDRDRVDYGYTF
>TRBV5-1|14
CASNRDTSNTEAFF
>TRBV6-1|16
CASSVASYSGANVLTF
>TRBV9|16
CASSVAGREPLDEQFF
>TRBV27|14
CASTPRGSSYEQYF
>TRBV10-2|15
CASSELSTVSYEQYF
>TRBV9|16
CASSPWQGATNEKLFF
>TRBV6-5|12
CASMQGIYEQYF
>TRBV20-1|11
CSARLPGMAFF
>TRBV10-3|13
CAISDRGNTEAFF
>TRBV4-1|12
CASRDLRNEQFF
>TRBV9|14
CASSVGHSNEKLFF
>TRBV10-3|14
CASGTWPPDSPLHF
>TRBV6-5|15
CASSRRQTGVQPQHF
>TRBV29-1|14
CSVGTGSLNYGYTF
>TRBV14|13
CASTSGQYNEQFF
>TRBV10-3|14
CAISWDSSNQPQHF
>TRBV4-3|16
CASSQDAPGHSYEQYF
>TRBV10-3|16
CAISGTSGRLFHEQFF
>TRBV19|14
CASRQLLESEKLFF
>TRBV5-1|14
CASSLGGEGYGYTF
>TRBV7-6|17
CASSLVVGIGSYNEQFF
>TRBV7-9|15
CASSYTDRSTGELFF
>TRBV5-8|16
CASSSAGQGGNQPQHF
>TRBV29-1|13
CSVRPDQNSPLHF
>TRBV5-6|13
CASSPGGRQPQHF
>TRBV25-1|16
CASSESILAAWGEQFF
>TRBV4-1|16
CASSFGTSGSYNEQFF
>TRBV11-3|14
CASSPGGGSYEQYF
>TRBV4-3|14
CASSQDRGWTEQFF
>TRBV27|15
CASSPAEGRGEKLFF
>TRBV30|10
CACGDNEQFF
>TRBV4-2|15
CASSQTPSGNYEQYF
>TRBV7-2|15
CASSFRATNTGELFF
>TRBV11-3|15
CASSRTGTRSETQYF
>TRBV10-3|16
CAISESSGDFTDTQYF
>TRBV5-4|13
CASSRDSYNEQFF
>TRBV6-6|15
CASSRGTGGNQPQHF